This TCR beta chain stems from a study of identical twins. The donors were all healthy and Caucasian. From the 5' RACE reads, TCRdb called clonotypes with MiXCR, one entry per CDR3 protein. Of around 530,000 distinct CDR3 sequences detected, nearly 15% appear once; the ten largest clones hold roughly 0.46%. V shed 5 bases and J 10 bases; nucleotides not matched to a gene: 8. The CDR3 length is 14 residues. The data were also submitted as part of a second study, on yellow fever vaccine responses in identical twins.

The source is a woman aged 18-30 years in good health. The gene calls are TRBV12-3 or TRBV12-4 and TRBJ2-1, with 10 bases aligning to TRBD2. Sample: CD4+ T cells sorted from blood. CDR3 bases: TGTGCCAGCAGTCGCGGGCTAGCGGGGGTCGAGCAGTTCTTC. Protein product: CASSRGLAGVEQFF.